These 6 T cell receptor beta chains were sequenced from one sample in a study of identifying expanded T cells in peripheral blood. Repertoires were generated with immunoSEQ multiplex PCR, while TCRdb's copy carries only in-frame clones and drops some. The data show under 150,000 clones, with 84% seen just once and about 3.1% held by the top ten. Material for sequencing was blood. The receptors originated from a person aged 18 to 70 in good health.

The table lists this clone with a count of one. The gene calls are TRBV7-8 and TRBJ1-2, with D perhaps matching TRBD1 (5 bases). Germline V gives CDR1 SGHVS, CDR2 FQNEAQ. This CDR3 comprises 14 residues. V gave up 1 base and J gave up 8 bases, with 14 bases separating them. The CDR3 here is CASSLEGPPRGYTF. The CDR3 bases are TGTGCCAGCAGCTTAGAGGGGCCTCCACGCGGCTACACCTTC.

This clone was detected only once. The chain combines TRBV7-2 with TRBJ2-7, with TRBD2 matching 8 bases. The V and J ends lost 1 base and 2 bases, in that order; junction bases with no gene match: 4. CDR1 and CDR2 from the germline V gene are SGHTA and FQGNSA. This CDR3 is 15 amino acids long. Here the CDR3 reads CASSLGAGEAYEQYF. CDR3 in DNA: TGTGCCAGCAGCTTAGGAGCGGGGGAAGCCTACGAGCAGTACTTC.

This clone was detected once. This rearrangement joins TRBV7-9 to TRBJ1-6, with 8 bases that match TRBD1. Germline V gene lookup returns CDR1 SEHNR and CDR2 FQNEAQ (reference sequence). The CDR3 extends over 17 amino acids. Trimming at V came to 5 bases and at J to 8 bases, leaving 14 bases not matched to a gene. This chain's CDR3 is CASSQPRDRGSDSPLHF. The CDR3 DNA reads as TGTGCCAGCAGCCAACCCCGAGACAGGGGTAGCGATTCACCCCTCCACTTT.

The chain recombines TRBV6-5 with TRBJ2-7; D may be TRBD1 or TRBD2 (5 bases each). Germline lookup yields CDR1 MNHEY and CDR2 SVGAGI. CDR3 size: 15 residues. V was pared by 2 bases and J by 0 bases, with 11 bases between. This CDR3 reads CASSYGSGLSYEQYF. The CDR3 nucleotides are TGTGCCAGCAGTTACGGCTCGGGGCTCTCCTACGAGCAGTACTTC.

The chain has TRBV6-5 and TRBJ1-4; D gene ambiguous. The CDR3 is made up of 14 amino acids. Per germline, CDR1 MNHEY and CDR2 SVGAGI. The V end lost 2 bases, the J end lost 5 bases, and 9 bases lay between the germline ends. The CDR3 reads CASSYTVRNEKLFF. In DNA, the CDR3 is TGTGCCAGCAGTTACACAGTAAGAAATGAAAAACTGTTTTTT.

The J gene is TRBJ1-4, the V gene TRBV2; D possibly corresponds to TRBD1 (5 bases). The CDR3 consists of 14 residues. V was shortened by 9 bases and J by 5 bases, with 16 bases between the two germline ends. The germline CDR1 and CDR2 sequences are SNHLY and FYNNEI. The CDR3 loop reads CASALREGNEKLFF. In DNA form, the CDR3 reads TGTGCCAGTGCACTCAGGGAGGGGAATGAAAAACTGTTTTTT.